These 31 T cell receptor beta chains were sequenced from one sample in a study of CD8 T cells in Susac syndrome. With random hexamers, reverse transcription was performed on about 0.5 to 1 ug of RNA. TCRdb processed the immunoSEQ multiplex PCR reads anew with MiXCR; each CDR3 protein has one entry. The sample has 170,000 or so distinct CDR3 sequences, 90% to 95% seen once; the top ten hold roughly 0.098%. The material sequenced was CD4+ T cells from PBMCs. The receptors derive from a human donor with multiple sclerosis.

The V call is TRBV28, the J call TRBJ1-1; 8 bases agree with TRBD1. Germline CDR1 and CDR2: MDHEN and SYDVKM. J lost 5 bases, V lost 4 bases, and 6 bases had no gene match. The CDR3 has 14 amino acids. CDR3 sequence reads: CASSSGGEGTEAFF. The CDR3 DNA is TGTGCCAGCAGTTCAGGGGGCGAAGGGACTGAAGCTTTCTTT.

J is TRBJ2-5 and V is TRBV27; no clear D gene. V gave up 7 bases and J gave up 1 base, with 10 bases separating them. CDR3 length: 13 residues. Germline CDR1 MNHEY, CDR2 SMNVEV (reference sequence). The CDR3 is CASMYGFQETQYF. The DNA for the CDR3 is TGTGCCAGCATGTACGGATTCCAAGAGACCCAGTACTTC.

The chain carries TRBV15 and TRBJ2-1; D tentatively fits TRBD1 or TRBD2 (6 bases each). Germline V lookup: CDR1 LNHNV, CDR2 YYDKDF (reference sequence). The length of the CDR3 is 12 residues. Trimming took off 5 bases at V and 8 bases at J, with 10 bases between the two ends. The DNA of the CDR3 is TGTGCCACCAGCGAGGGGGGCTATGAGCAGTTCTTC. Protein sequence: CATSEGGYEQFF.

The rearrangement joins TRBV28 to TRBJ2-1; D unclear. This CDR3 has 14 residues. V was trimmed by 2 bases and J by 1 base, leaving 6 bases between them. Germline CDR1 MDHEN, CDR2 SYDVKM. The CDR3 sequence: CASSLVSSYNEQFF. In DNA form, the CDR3 reads TGTGCCAGCAGTTTAGTTTCGTCCTACAATGAGCAGTTCTTC.

This chain joins TRBV12-3 or TRBV12-4 and TRBJ2-1; D may be TRBD2 (5 bases). V was clipped by 7 bases and J by 6 bases, with 16 bases between them. The CDR3 is 14 residues long. In nucleotides, the CDR3 is TGTGCCAGCACAAAACAGTTGGGGAGCAATGAGCAGTTCTTC. Residues: CASTKQLGSNEQFF.

This chain connects TRBV4-2 to TRBJ2-7, with D uncertain. Germline V gene sequence: CDR1 LGHNA, CDR2 YNFKEQ. V gave up 0 bases and J gave up 4 bases, with 7 bases separating them. CDR3 length: 13 residues. CDR3 in DNA: TGTGCCAGCAGCCAAGAAATGCAGTACGAGCAGTACTTC. Its translation: CASSQEMQYEQYF.

This chain joins TRBV19 and TRBJ1-5; D remains unclear. Germline assignment: CDR1 LNHDA and CDR2 SQIVND (reference sequence). V lost 5 bases to trimming and J lost 0 bases, with 11 bases between them. The CDR3 length is 15 residues. The CDR3 loop is CASSGRVNSNQPQHF. The CDR3 DNA reads as TGTGCCAGTAGTGGGAGGGTGAATAGCAATCAGCCCCAGCATTTT. The full variable domain, in which reference TRBV19 and TRBJ1-5 provide the parts outside the CDR3, is DGGITQSPKYLFRKEGQNVTLSCEQNLNHDAMYWYRQDPGQGLRLIYYSQIVNDFQKGDIAEGYSVSREKKESFPLTVTSAQKNPTAFYLCASSGRVNSNQPQHFGDGTRLSIL.

This rearrangement joins TRBV12-3 or TRBV12-4 to TRBJ2-5; possible D gene TRBD1, 5 bases. Trimming pared 3 bases from V and 7 bases from J, leaving 9 bases between. The CDR3 is 12 amino acids. CDR3 sequence: CASSFQGTTQYF. CDR3 sequence (DNA): TGTGCCAGCAGTTTCCAGGGTACGACCCAGTACTTC.

The chain uses TRBV11-2 and TRBJ2-5, with 8 bases identical to TRBD1. Unmatched junction bases numbered 2, after V lost 8 bases and J lost 9 bases. The CDR3 spans 10 residues. Germline-derived CDR1 and CDR2 are SGHAT and FQNNGV. The CDR3 spells CASGQGPQYF. In DNA form, the CDR3 reads TGTGCCAGCGGACAGGGTCCCCAGTACTTC.

J is TRBJ2-2 and V is TRBV30; D is unclear. V shed 5 bases and J shed 6 bases, with 4 bases lying between them. The CDR3 is 10 residues long. Germline values: CDR1 GTSNPN, CDR2 SVGIG (reference sequence). The chain's CDR3 is CAWGAGELFF. The DNA of the CDR3 is TGTGCCTGGGGGGCCGGGGAGCTGTTTTTT.

V usage is TRBV20-1 and J usage is TRBJ2-7; D may correspond to TRBD1 or TRBD2 (5 bases each). This CDR3 has 13 residues. CDR1 DFQATT and CDR2 SNEGSKA come from the germline V gene (reference sequence). Trimming took 4 bases from V and 3 from J, leaving 13 bases between them. The CDR3 nucleotides are TGCAGTGCTAACCGGGACGGGTTCTACGAGCAGTACTTC. It codes for CSANRDGFYEQYF.

The chain combines TRBV12-3 or TRBV12-4 with TRBJ2-5; D is unclear. The CDR3 spans 14 residues. The ends were cut back, 7 bases at V and 5 bases at J, with 17 bases in the middle. The CDR3 DNA sequence: TGTGCCAGCACCCTGGGAACTCCCGGGGAGACCCAGTACTTC. Translated: CASTLGTPGETQYF.

The chain is built from TRBV29-1 and TRBJ2-5, with 7 nucleotides matching TRBD2. V gave up 7 bases and J gave up 2 bases; unmatched junction bases: 7. The CDR3 contains 13 residues. Germline CDR1 is SQVTM and CDR2 is ANQGSEA. CDR3 coding DNA: TGCAGCGCCGGGCGGGGGTGGCAAGAGACCCAGTACTTC. Residues: CSAGRGWQETQYF.

The rearrangement joins TRBV14 to TRBJ1-6, with D hard to call. CDR1 and CDR2 (germline): SGHDN, FVKESK. This CDR3 has 16 residues. Trimming shortened V by 4 bases and J by 7 bases, and 17 bases separated the two germline ends. This chain's CDR3 is CASSLARGSDNSPLHF. The DNA of the CDR3 is TGTGCCAGCAGCCTAGCCCGGGGTTCGGACAATTCACCCCTCCACTTT. Based on the CDR3 plus reference TRBV14 and TRBJ1-6, the full variable domain is EAGVTQFPSHSVIEKGQTVTLRCDPISGHDNLYWYRRVMGKEIKFLLHFVKESKQDESGMPNNRFLAERTGGTYSTLKVQPAELEDSGVYFCASSLARGSDNSPLHFGNGTRLTVT.

The J gene is TRBJ1-2, the V gene TRBV24-1; possibly TRBD1 for D (6 bases). The CDR3 length is 13 residues. V was clipped by 3 bases and J by 6 bases, with 10 bases between them. Germline V gene sequence: CDR1 KGHDR, CDR2 SFDVKD. The CDR3 here is CATSDEGVNGYTF. Here the CDR3 DNA reads TGTGCCACCAGTGATGAGGGGGTTAATGGCTACACCTTC.

This chain uses TRBV7-9 with TRBJ1-1, with D possibly matching TRBD1 (6 bases). The CDR3 has 12 residues. Germline V gene sequence: CDR1 SEHNR, CDR2 FQNEAQ (reference sequence). Trimming left V 6 bases short and J 10 bases short, with 15 bases between. CDR3 region: CASSQTGLIAFF. As DNA, the CDR3 is TGTGCCAGCAGTCAAACAGGGTTGATAGCTTTCTTT.

This chain links TRBV2 with TRBJ2-6; D remains unclear. V was shortened by 6 bases and J by 0 bases, with 15 bases between the two germline ends. CDR3 length: 17 amino acids. Germline loops: CDR1 SNHLY, CDR2 FYNNEI. The CDR3 protein is CASRGRLIHSGANVLTF. The CDR3 nucleotides read TGTGCCAGCAGGGGCCGACTGATTCACTCTGGGGCCAACGTCCTGACTTTC.

The chain joins TRBV12-3 or TRBV12-4 to TRBJ2-7; 8 nucleotides line up with TRBD1. The CDR3 contains 14 residues. V shed 8 bases, J shed 4 bases, and the junction held 10 bases outside the gene matches. The CDR3: CASSTQGTGYEQYF. CDR3 sequence (DNA): TGTGCCAGCTCCACACAAGGGACAGGTTACGAGCAGTACTTC.

CDR3 nucleotide sequence: TGTGCCATTAGTCAGGGGGCGGAAGGCTACACCTTC. Its protein product is CAISQGAEGYTF. The V call is TRBV10-3, the J call TRBJ1-2; 8 bases align to TRBD1. CDR1 ENHRY and CDR2 SYGVKD come from the germline V gene. The CDR3 sequence is 12 residues long. With 9 bases clipped from V and 8 bases from J, the junction kept 8 bases outside the gene matches.

V gene TRBV5-1 combines with J gene TRBJ2-7, with a possible D match to TRBD1 (6 bases). Germline CDR1 is SGHRS and CDR2 is YFSETQ. The ends were cut back, 4 bases at V and 3 bases at J, with 14 bases in the middle. The CDR3 has 14 residues. This chain's CDR3 is CASSQLQGHYEQYF. As DNA, the CDR3 is TGCGCCAGCAGCCAGCTACAGGGCCACTACGAGCAGTACTTC. The variable domain in full, completed from reference TRBV5-1 and TRBJ2-7, reads KAGVTQTPRYLIKTRGQQVTLSCSPISGHRSVSWYQQTPGQGLQFLFEYFSETQRNKGNFPGRFSGRQFSNSRSEMNVSTLELGDSALYLCASSQLQGHYEQYFGPGTRLTVT.

In the case of this clonotype: An end of the junction differs from the germline gene, which may be a read error. The chain combines TRBV3-1 with TRBJ2-7; D gene ambiguous. CDR3 length: 12 amino acids. Germline assignment: CDR1 LGHDT and CDR2 YNNKEL (reference sequence). CDR3 region: CASSQEGYERYF. The CDR3 nucleotides are TGTGCCAGCAGCCAAGAAGGCTACGAGCGGTACTTC.

The V gene is TRBV4-3, the J gene TRBJ2-7; 10 bases are a match to TRBD1. The V segment lost 0 bases and the J segment 8 bases; nucleotides outside the gene matches: 7. Germline V gene sequence: CDR1 LGHNA, CDR2 YSLEER. This CDR3 is 15 amino acids long. The CDR3 here is CASSQETGQGSKQYF. CDR3 coding DNA: TGCGCCAGCAGCCAAGAAACGGGACAGGGGTCGAAGCAGTACTTC.

This sequence joins TRBV5-1 and TRBJ2-2; 9 bases match TRBD2. CDR1 and CDR2 from the germline V gene are SGHRS and YFSETQ. With V trimmed by 6 bases and J by 12 bases, 9 bases remained unmatched. The CDR3 loop spans 13 amino acids. The CDR3, as DNA: TGCGCCAGCACCCCTCCGACTAGCGGCAAGCTGTTTTTT. Translated: CASTPPTSGKLFF.

The chain carries TRBV24-1 and TRBJ2-1; 14 bases are a match to TRBD2. V lost 4 bases, J lost 8 bases, and 9 bases stayed unmatched. In germline, CDR1 is KGHDR, CDR2 SFDVKD. This CDR3 is built from 17 residues. CDR3 DNA sequence: TGTGCCACCAGTGACGCCTTGACTAGCGGGGGGGATGATGAGCAGTTCTTC. Protein sequence: CATSDALTSGGDDEQFF.

The J gene is TRBJ2-5, the V gene TRBV30; D is ambiguous. The CDR3 runs to 13 residues. CDR1 and CDR2 from the germline V gene are GTSNPN and SVGIG (reference sequence). V shed 2 bases and J shed 0 bases, with 7 bases lying between them. The chain's CDR3 is CAWSKSYQETQYF. In nucleotides, the CDR3 is TGTGCCTGGAGTAAGTCGTACCAAGAGACCCAGTACTTC. Variable domain in full (rest from reference TRBV30 and TRBJ2-5): SQTIHQWPATLVQPVGSPLSLECTVEGTSNPNLYWYRQAAGRGLQLLFYSVGIGQISSEVPQNLSASRPQDRQFILSSKKLLLSDSGFYLCAWSKSYQETQYFGPGTRLLVL.

The V and J genes are TRBV5-1 and TRBJ2-5; D might be TRBD1 (5 bases). The CDR3 is 13 amino acids. CDR1 SGHRS and CDR2 YFSETQ come from the germline V gene. V was shortened by 0 bases and J by 5 bases, with 8 bases between the two germline ends. The CDR3 bases are TGCGCCAGCAGCTTGGGCAGGGCGGAGACCCAGTACTTC. Its translation is CASSLGRAETQYF.

The V gene is TRBV3-1, the J gene TRBJ2-7; D might be TRBD2 (5 bases). Trimming pared 11 bases from V and 3 bases from J, leaving 11 bases between. The CDR3 has 11 amino acids. CDR1 is LGHDT, CDR2 YNNKEL, per germline (reference sequence). The CDR3 DNA reads as TGTGCCTGCGGGCAGAACTACGAGCAGTACTTC. It encodes CACGQNYEQYF.

The chain joins TRBV27 to TRBJ1-5, with 8 positions matching TRBD1. Germline values: CDR1 MNHEY, CDR2 SMNVEV (reference sequence). This CDR3 is built from 14 residues. V dropped 4 bases and J dropped 5; count of bases not matched to a gene: 4. The CDR3 reads CASSWDRFDQPQHF. In DNA form, the CDR3 reads TGTGCCAGCAGTTGGGACAGGTTCGATCAGCCCCAGCATTTT.

This clonotype was detected only once. The chain employs TRBV6-1 and TRBJ2-1; a possible D gene is TRBD2 (6 bases). The CDR3 sequence is 13 residues long. Looked up from germline, CDR1 is MNHNS and CDR2 is SASEGT. V was clipped by 10 bases and J by 6 bases, with 16 bases between them. The CDR3 bases are TGTGCCACCAGACGGTCCGGGAGCAATGAGCAGTTCTTC. This gives the protein CATRRSGSNEQFF.

The rearrangement joins TRBV7-2 to TRBJ1-2; D might be TRBD1 (6 bases). CDR3 length equals 12 residues. Germline V CDR1 and CDR2: SGHTA, FQGNSA. Trimming cost V 4 bases and J 12 bases, with 15 bases left between them. The CDR3 DNA sequence: TGTGCCAGCAGCTCCTCCACAGGGTTCAACACCTTC. This sequence encodes CASSSSTGFNTF.

This clonotype was seen more than once but under ten times. The chain combines TRBV5-1 with TRBJ1-5; 8 bases line up with TRBD1. Germline V CDR1 and CDR2: SGHRS, YFSETQ. The CDR3 covers 13 residues. Trimming removed 5 bases from V and 5 bases from J; junction bases left unmatched: 3. CDR3 sequence reads: CASRQGADQPQHF. The CDR3, as DNA: TGCGCCAGCAGGCAGGGGGCAGATCAGCCCCAGCATTTT.